One sample yielded the 31 T cell receptor beta chains listed below, sequenced in a study of lymphopenia after photon versus proton radiotherapy. The table came from immunoSEQ multiplex PCR; TCRdb's copy has only in-frame clones and leaves some out. The sample records about 25,000 clones, around 83% being singletons. This specimen was peripheral blood, taken from a patient treated with photon-based radiotherapy. The receptors shown here come from a woman between 50 and 59 years old with pancreatic cancer.

This rearrangement joins TRBV15 to TRBJ2-3; 12 bases match TRBD2. Germline trimming cut 4 bases from V and 4 bases from J; bases unmatched to any gene: 6. This CDR3 spans 16 amino acids. From germline, CDR1 is LNHNV and CDR2 YYDKDF (reference sequence). CDR3 loop: CATSTILAGGADTQYF. The DNA of the CDR3 is TGTGCCACCAGCACGATACTAGCGGGAGGAGCAGATACGCAGTATTTT.

This clone showed up just once. The chain links TRBV7-6 to TRBJ2-1; TRBD2 matches at 9 bases. Looked up from germline, CDR1 is SGHVS and CDR2 is FNYEAQ. The length of the CDR3 is 15 residues. The V segment lost 5 bases and the J segment 4 bases; nucleotides outside the gene matches: 6. This chain's CDR3 is CASSQALAGYNEQFF. The CDR3 DNA reads TGTGCCAGCAGCCAAGCCCTAGCGGGGTACAATGAGCAGTTCTTC.

The sample holds a few counts of this clone. The chain links TRBV7-2 to TRBJ1-1; D not certain. This CDR3 spans 15 amino acids. The V end was cut by 4 bases, the J end by 1 base, with 13 bases between. Germline-derived CDR1 and CDR2 are SGHTA and FQGNSA. CDR3 amino acids: CASSSGDWRNTEAFF. CDR3 sequence (DNA): TGTGCCAGCAGCTCCGGCGACTGGCGGAACACTGAAGCTTTCTTT.

This clone was counted once. The chain has TRBV2 and TRBJ1-3; possible D gene TRBD1, 5 bases. The germline V gene has CDR1 SNHLY and CDR2 FYNNEI. The CDR3 extends over 15 amino acids. The V end was cut by 4 bases, the J end by 0 bases, with 10 bases between. CDR3 sequence (DNA): TGTGCCAGCAGTGCGGGACCGAACTCTGGAAACACCATATATTTT. It specifies CASSAGPNSGNTIYF.

This clone came up a few times. Additional DNA sequences in this sample encode the identical CDR3. The chain has TRBV29-1 and TRBJ2-1; 10 positions match TRBD2. With 6 bases clipped from V and 1 base from J, the junction kept 12 bases outside the gene matches. Germline CDR1 SQVTM, CDR2 ANQGSEA. The CDR3 totals 17 residues. In DNA form, the CDR3 reads TGCAGCGTACAAGGGCTAGCGGGAGAGGGGTCCTACAATGAGCAGTTCTTC. Translated, it gives CSVQGLAGEGSYNEQFF.

DNA for the CDR3: TGTGCCAGTAGCCCCACGCAGGGGGTTCTCAGTCGTTCACCCCTCCACTTT. Its protein is CASSPTQGVLSRSPLHF. The J gene is TRBJ1-6, the V gene TRBV19, with 7 bases identical to TRBD1. Germline values: CDR1 LNHDA, CDR2 SQIVND (reference sequence). J was trimmed by 9 bases and V by 6 bases; bases with no gene match: 17. This CDR3 has 17 amino acids.

This clone was observed a few times. The V gene is TRBV9, the J gene TRBJ1-3; TRBD1 agrees at 8 bases. The CDR3 consists of 15 residues. CDR1 and CDR2 from the germline V gene are SGDLS and YYNGEE. The ends lost 3 bases at V and 4 bases at J; junction bases unmatched: 6. CDR3 sequence (DNA): TGTGCCAGCAGCGCTGGACAGGGTTCGGGAAACACCATATATTTT. Protein: CASSAGQGSGNTIYF.

In its sample, this clone was seen once. This sequence joins TRBV28 and TRBJ2-7; D is uncertain. Germline CDR1 MDHEN, CDR2 SYDVKM. With 6 bases removed from V and 3 bases from J, the gap between germline ends came to 6 bases. The CDR3 is made up of 11 amino acids. As DNA, the CDR3 is TGTGCCAGCAGCCCCGACTACGAGCAGTACTTC. Residues: CASSPDYEQYF. Using reference TRBV28 and TRBJ2-7 for the parts outside the CDR3, the full variable domain is DVKVTQSSRYLVKRTGEKVFLECVQDMDHENMFWYRQDPGLGLRLIYFSYDVKMKEKGDIPEGYSVSREKKERFSLILESASTNQTSMYLCASSPDYEQYFGPGTRLTVT.

The V gene is TRBV6-5, the J gene TRBJ2-6; D not resolved. The CDR3 loop spans 14 amino acids. The germline CDR1 and CDR2 sequences are MNHEY and SVGAGI. Trimming pared 7 bases from V and 0 bases from J, leaving 7 bases between. The CDR3 DNA is TGTGCCAGCACTGGAAGCTCTGGGGCCAACGTCCTGACTTTC. This gives the protein CASTGSSGANVLTF.

The rearrangement joins TRBV30 to TRBJ1-2; D is ambiguous. Germline values: CDR1 GTSNPN, CDR2 SVGIG (reference sequence). The V end lost 0 bases, the J end lost 2 bases, and 13 bases lay between the germline ends. The CDR3 totals 15 residues. The CDR3 nucleotides are TGTGCCTGGAGTGTACCGTGGGGAAAAAACTATGGCTACACCTTC. Protein product: CAWSVPWGKNYGYTF.

The chain is built from TRBV7-6 and TRBJ2-1; a weak D match, TRBD2 (6 bases). The CDR3 is 14 residues long. In germline, CDR1 is SGHVS, CDR2 FNYEAQ. V was trimmed by 0 bases and J by 9 bases, leaving 12 bases between them. The CDR3 here is CASSLAGGLGEQFF. In DNA form, the CDR3 reads TGTGCCAGCAGCTTAGCTGGAGGGTTGGGTGAGCAGTTCTTC.

The J gene is TRBJ1-4, the V gene TRBV9, with a possible D match to TRBD1 (5 bases). Germline CDR1 and CDR2: SGDLS and YYNGEE. V was shortened by 0 bases and J by 12 bases, with 12 bases between the two germline ends. The CDR3 covers 13 residues. CDR3 coding DNA: TGTGCCAGCAGCGTAGAAGGTGGGGGGGAACTGTTTTTT. Translation: CASSVEGGGELFF.

This chain joins TRBV27 and TRBJ2-2; D is uncertain. Germline CDR1 is MNHEY and CDR2 is SMNVEV (reference sequence). The CDR3 is 12 amino acids. Trimming took 6 bases from V and 6 from J, leaving 8 bases between them. CDR3 DNA sequence: TGTGCCAGCAGCCGCCCCTCCGGGGAGCTGTTTTTT. It yields the protein CASSRPSGELFF.

V is TRBV11-2 and J is TRBJ2-4; D remains ambiguous. The CDR3 totals 12 residues. CDR1 and CDR2 (germline): SGHAT, FQNNGV. Between the trimmed V and J ends, which lost 7 bases and 3 bases, there was a span of 7 bases. DNA of the CDR3: TGTGCCAGCAAGGGCAGCAAAAACATTCAGTACTTC. This translates into CASKGSKNIQYF.

The rearrangement links TRBV19 to TRBJ2-5; maybe TRBD2 (5 bases). The J call may not be correct, given that the DNA end is closer to TRBJ2-7. In germline, CDR1 is LNHDA, CDR2 SQIVND (reference sequence). This CDR3 is built from 15 residues. CDR3 in DNA: TGTGCCAGTAGTATAGACGGCGGAGGCGCCTCCGAGCAGTACTTC. Translated, it gives CASSIDGGGASEQYF.

The V call is TRBV10-3, the J call TRBJ1-1; 7 bases align to TRBD1. V was pared by 4 bases and J by 3 bases, with 14 bases of the junction left unmatched. CDR1 and CDR2 from the germline V gene are ENHRY and SYGVKD. The CDR3 sequence is 17 residues long. The CDR3 bases are TGTGCCATCAGTGCGTCCTCAGGGGGGGCAGGCGACACTGAAGCTTTCTTT. Protein product: CAISASSGGAGDTEAFF.

This clone was seen a few times. This chain connects TRBV9 to TRBJ1-4; D call uncertain. Deletions cut 0 bases from V and 0 bases from J, with 6 bases between. The CDR3 contains 15 residues. The germline V gene has CDR1 SGDLS and CDR2 YYNGEE. CDR3 in DNA: TGTGCCAGCAGCGTAGCCGGAACAACTAATGAAAAACTGTTTTTT. It encodes CASSVAGTTNEKLFF.

In its sample, this clone is large (0.1 to 1%). V gene TRBV2 combines with J gene TRBJ1-5; the D is unclear. The CDR3 sequence is 16 residues long. Trimming cost V 2 bases and J 3 bases, with 14 bases left between them. CDR1 and CDR2 from the germline V gene are SNHLY and FYNNEI. The CDR3 reads CASSESVVTANQPQHF. The CDR3 DNA reads as TGTGCCAGCAGTGAATCGGTTGTCACTGCCAATCAGCCCCAGCATTTT.

This clone showed up just once. The rearrangement uses TRBV9 and TRBJ2-2; 9 bases match TRBD1. The CDR3 runs to 17 residues. In germline, CDR1 is SGDLS, CDR2 YYNGEE. V lost 3 bases, J lost 0 bases, and 6 bases stayed unmatched. CDR3: CASSDPRQGANTGELFF. The CDR3 region has the DNA TGTGCCAGCAGCGACCCAAGACAGGGGGCGAACACCGGGGAGCTGTTTTTT. Full variable domain (rest looked up from reference TRBV9 and TRBJ2-2): DSGVTQTPKHLITATGQRVTLRCSPRSGDLSVYWYQQSLDQGLQFLIQYYNGEERAKGNILERFSAQQFPDLHSELNLSSLELGDSALYFCASSDPRQGANTGELFFGEGSRLTVL.

The chain couples TRBV7-2 to TRBJ2-1; 8 bases agree with TRBD2. CDR3 size: 15 residues. The germline gives CDR1 SGHTA, CDR2 FQGNSA. V lost 7 bases to trimming and J lost 7 bases; unmatched junction nucleotides: 12. In DNA form, the CDR3 reads TGTGCCAGCACCTCCGGGACTAGGATCTTGAATGAGCAGTTCTTC. Its translation is CASTSGTRILNEQFF. Using reference TRBV7-2 and TRBJ2-1 for the parts outside the CDR3, the full variable domain is GAGVSQSPSNKVTEKGKDVELRCDPISGHTALYWYRQSLGQGLEFLIYFQGNSAPDKSGLPSDRFSAERTGGSVSTLTIQRTQQEDSAVYLCASTSGTRILNEQFFGPGTRLTVL.

In nucleotides, the CDR3 is TGTGCCAGCAGCTTGGAAGGACGGGACACCGGGGAGCTGTTTTTT. Amino acid sequence: CASSLEGRDTGELFF. V is TRBV5-4 and J is TRBJ2-2; D gene ambiguous. This CDR3 contains 15 residues. The V gene's germline CDR1 is SGHNT and CDR2 YYREEE (reference sequence). Trimming removed 0 bases at V and 3 bases at J, with 9 bases between.

The V and J genes are TRBV7-3 and TRBJ2-5; TRBD1 matches at 7 bases. V was clipped by 5 bases and J by 5 bases; unmatched bases: 11. The CDR3 length is 15 residues. Germline assignment: CDR1 SGHTA and CDR2 FQGTGA. This chain's CDR3 is CASSKGAGVGETQYF. CDR3 nucleotides: TGTGCCAGCAGCAAGGGGGCAGGTGTGGGTGAGACCCAGTACTTC.

The gene calls are TRBV7-2 and TRBJ2-7; TRBD1 is a possible D gene (6 bases). The CDR3 spans 12 residues. Germline CDR1 and CDR2: SGHTA and FQGNSA. V dropped 5 bases and J dropped 5 bases, with 10 bases sitting between them. This chain's CDR3 is CASSLHRDEQYF. CDR3 coding DNA: TGTGCCAGCAGCCTACACAGGGACGAGCAGTACTTC.

This chain uses TRBV4-1 with TRBJ2-1; 16 bases align to TRBD2. V dropped 1 base and J dropped 3; count of bases not matched to a gene: 15. This CDR3 has 22 amino acids. Germline CDR1 is MGHRA and CDR2 is YSYEKL. In DNA form, the CDR3 reads TGCGCCAGCAGCCAAGTCCGTTTAGGGACTAGCGGGAGGGAGATCTACTACAATGAGCAGTTCTTC. Encoded protein: CASSQVRLGTSGREIYYNEQFF.

The chain carries TRBV6-6 and TRBJ2-7, with TRBD2 identical over 8 bases. Per germline, CDR1 MNHNY and CDR2 SVGAGI (reference sequence). This CDR3 is built from 14 residues. The V gene end was trimmed by 8 bases and the J gene end by 6 bases; junction bases not matched to a gene: 12. The DNA of the CDR3 is TGTGCCAGCGGTGGGAGCGGGAGCGGAGTCGAGCAGTACTTC. Amino acid sequence: CASGGSGSGVEQYF.

This clone was seen only once. The chain uses TRBV28 and TRBJ2-2; 8 bases align to TRBD1. V lost 2 bases to trimming and J lost 4 bases; unmatched junction nucleotides: 0. Germline CDR1 and CDR2: MDHEN and SYDVKM. The CDR3 is 14 amino acids. The CDR3 loop is CASSLGQGTGELFF. CDR3 nucleotides: TGTGCCAGCAGTTTAGGACAGGGCACCGGGGAGCTGTTTTTT.

V and J are TRBV19 and TRBJ1-4; D gene unclear. The CDR3 runs 14 residues. V was pared by 8 bases and J by 3 bases, with 13 bases between. Germline-derived CDR1 and CDR2 are LNHDA and SQIVND (reference sequence). In DNA, the CDR3 is TGTGCCAGTGGGTCTGCTTACCCTAATGAAAAACTGTTTTTT. This gives the protein CASGSAYPNEKLFF.

V is TRBV6-1 and J is TRBJ2-2; 8 nucleotides align to TRBD1. Germline V gives CDR1 MNHNS, CDR2 SASEGT. This CDR3 contains 15 residues. J was trimmed by 3 bases and V by 1 base; bases with no gene match: 1. CDR3 sequence reads: CASSEGQGYTGELFF. The CDR3 DNA follows: TGTGCCAGCAGTGAAGGACAGGGGTACACCGGGGAGCTGTTTTTT.

The J gene is TRBJ1-2, the V gene TRBV29-1; D is perhaps TRBD1 (6 bases). This CDR3 contains 14 residues. V was clipped by 6 bases and J by 7 bases, with 21 bases between them. Germline lookup yields CDR1 SQVTM and CDR2 ANQGSEA. The CDR3 DNA is TGCAGCGTGCCCGGGACACCCCGGTCTGGTGGCTACACCTTC. Its translation is CSVPGTPRSGGYTF.

The chain couples TRBV29-1 to TRBJ1-2; no firm D call. Germline CDR1 is SQVTM and CDR2 is ANQGSEA. The CDR3 is 12 residues long. The V end was cut by 0 bases, the J end by 5 bases, with 7 bases between. CDR3 sequence (DNA): TGCAGCGTTGAAGATGGTGATTATGGCTACACCTTC. This encodes CSVEDGDYGYTF.

The V gene is TRBV7-9, the J gene TRBJ1-6, with D perhaps TRBD1 (5 bases). V lost 1 base and J lost 5, with 9 bases in between. CDR1 is SEHNR and CDR2 is FQNEAQ in the germline V gene (reference sequence). This CDR3 is built from 15 residues. The CDR3 DNA follows: TGTGCCAGCAGCTTAGTAGGACAAAATAATTCACCCCTCCACTTT. It codes for CASSLVGQNNSPLHF.